The entry below describes one T cell receptor (beta chain). TCRdb used MiXCR to reprocess the 5' RACE reads, holding one entry per CDR3 protein. Altogether a few hundred thousand distinct CDR3 sequences are present, approximately 16% being singletons, with the ten largest covering 15% to 20%. The sample originates from a study of T cells after yellow fever vaccination. Germline-derived CDR1 and CDR2 are LNHNV and YYDKDF (reference sequence). V lost 0 bases and J lost 0, with 12 bases in between. CDR3 length: 17 amino acids. The input for sequencing was PBMCs, taken about 5 days after the first yellow fever vaccination. The clonotype comes from a man between 18 and 35 years old who received the YFV17D yellow fever vaccine. J is TRBJ1-3 and V is TRBV15; D gene unclear. The CDR3 sequence is CATSRDGLAGSGNTIYF. As DNA, the CDR3 is TGTGCCACCAGCAGAGATGGTTTGGCGGGCTCTGGAAACACCATATATTTT.